There are many counts of the clone carrying this T cell receptor (beta chain). This sample was included in a study of read filtering for tumor transcriptome and immune sequencing. Study summary: Transcriptome libraries were built from DNase-treated RNA.

Bone marrow was sampled from every patient at the time of active disease. From germline, CDR1 is MDHEN and CDR2 SYDVKM. This CDR3 is 15 amino acids long. V was pared by 4 bases and J by 7 bases, with 16 bases between. From approximately 430 ng of RNA, a library with molecular barcoded alpha/delta and beta/gamma adaptors was made. TCRdb used MiXCR to reprocess the reads, holding one entry per CDR3 protein. The sample lists some 46,000 distinct CDR3 sequences, 15% to 20% occurring once. Sequencing was done on a sample of a population of CD138-negative cells sorted from bone marrow. The chain combines TRBV28 with TRBJ1-4; no clear D gene. This clonotype originated in a donor at least 40 years old with multiple myeloma. CDR3 residues: CASSSRTGAGEKLFF. CDR3 bases: TGTGCCAGCAGTTCAAGGACGGGAGCAGGTGAAAAACTGTTTTTT.